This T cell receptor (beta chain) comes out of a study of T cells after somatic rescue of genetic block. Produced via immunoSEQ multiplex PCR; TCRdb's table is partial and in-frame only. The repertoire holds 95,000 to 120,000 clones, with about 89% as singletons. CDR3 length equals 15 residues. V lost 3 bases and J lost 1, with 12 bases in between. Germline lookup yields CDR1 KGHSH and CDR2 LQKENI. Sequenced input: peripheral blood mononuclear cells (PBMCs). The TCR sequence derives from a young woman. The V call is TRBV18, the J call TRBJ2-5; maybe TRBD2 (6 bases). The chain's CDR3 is CASSPETGLQETQYF. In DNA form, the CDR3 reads TGTGCCAGCTCACCGGAAACGGGACTCCAAGAGACCCAGTACTTC.